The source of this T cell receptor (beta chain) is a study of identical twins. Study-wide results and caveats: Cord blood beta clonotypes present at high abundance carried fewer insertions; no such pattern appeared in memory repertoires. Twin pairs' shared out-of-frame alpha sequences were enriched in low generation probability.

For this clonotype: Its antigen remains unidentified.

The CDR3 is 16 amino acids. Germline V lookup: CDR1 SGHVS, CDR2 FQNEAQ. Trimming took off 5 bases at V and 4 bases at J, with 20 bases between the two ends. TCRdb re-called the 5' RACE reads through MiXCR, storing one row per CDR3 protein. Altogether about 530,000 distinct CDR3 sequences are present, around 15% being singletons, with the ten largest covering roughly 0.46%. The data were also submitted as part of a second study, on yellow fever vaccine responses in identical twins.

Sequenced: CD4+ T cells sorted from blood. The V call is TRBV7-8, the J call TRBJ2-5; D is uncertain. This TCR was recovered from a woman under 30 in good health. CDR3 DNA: TGTGCCAGCAGCCCCACGGGTTTGGGCCCCCCAGAGACCCAGTACTTC. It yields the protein CASSPTGLGPPETQYF.